This T cell receptor (beta chain) was captured by sequencing in a study of CD8+CD57+ T cells in acquired aplastic anemia. Sequencing involved patients with CD8+CD57+ cell expansion previously shown by flow cytometry. The CDR3 is 13 amino acids. V was shortened by 0 bases and J by 1 base, with 6 bases between the two germline ends. Germline V lookup: CDR1 DFQATT, CDR2 SNEGSKA (reference sequence). Study-wide results and limits: Between patients and controls, CD8+ Simpson's diversity did not vary significantly.

This clonotype was observed a few times. What it binds is unknown. The study profiled TCR beta VDJ and CDR3 using genomic DNA as template. TCRdb processed the reads anew with MiXCR; each CDR3 protein has one entry. The data contain 200,000 or so distinct CDR3 sequences, roughly half of them singletons. This chain connects TRBV20-1 to TRBJ1-1; D gene ambiguous. Sequencing was performed on sorted CD4+, CD8+, or CD8+CD57+ T cells (not recorded which) from PBMCs. This receptor was taken from a human donor with aplastic anemia. The CDR3 DNA sequence: TGCAGTGCTAGAGACGATAGGAACACTGAAGCTTTCTTT. Encoded protein: CSARDDRNTEAFF.